The 32 T cell receptor delta chains in this list originate from one sample, sequenced in a study of gamma-delta T cells after stem cell transplantation. TCRdb made new clone calls on the RT-PCR reads using CATT. In the table there are about 3,000 delta-chain clones, more than 1.5% of which are singletons. Sequencing was done on a sample of gamma-delta T cells. The receptors stem from a human donor. It is not recorded whose cells these are; they may come from a transplant donor.

This clone was seen more than once but under ten times. A far larger clone is a single base away, which makes a read error likely. The chain is built from TRDV2 and TRDJ1, with D possibly called TRDD2 or TRDD3 (5 bases each). CDR3 length: 22 residues. Germline CDR1 and CDR2: GEAIGNYY and EKD. V gave up 3 bases and J gave up 1 base, with 35 bases separating them. The CDR3 reads CACDPLPNLLGRTLGSTDKLIF. DNA of the CDR3: TGTGCCTGTGACCCGCTTCCAAATCTGCTGGGTCGAACCCTTGGGAGCACCGATAAACTCATCTTT.

Worth noting for this clone: A read error is the likely source, as a far larger clone sits one nucleotide away. The same CDR3 arises from other DNA sequences in this sample as well. The chain carries TRDV2 and TRDJ1; 8 bases fit TRDD3. The germline CDR1 and CDR2 sequences are GEAIGNYY and EKD. The CDR3 contains 16 residues. The CDR3 loop reads CACDTLLGDNTDKLIF. The CDR3 DNA reads TGTGCCTGCGACACCCTCCTGGGGGACAACACCGATAAACTCATCTTT.

About this clone itself: TCRdb pairs this DNA with a much larger clone's protein that differs at residue 8, likely a read error; the protein shown was translated from the DNA. The chain employs TRDV2 and TRDJ1; TRDD3 matches at 8 bases. The CDR3 spans 18 residues. J was trimmed by 0 bases and V by 1 base; bases with no gene match: 12. Per germline, CDR1 GEAIGNYY and CDR2 EKD. CDR3 residues: CACDTLTEGYENTDKLIF. CDR3 coding DNA: TGTGCCTGTGACACGCTGACTGAGGGATACGAGAACACCGATAAACTCATCTTT.

This clone was recorded at least ten times. This probably arose from a read error, given a far larger clone one base away. V gene TRDV2 combines with J gene TRDJ3; 8 bases map to TRDD3. This CDR3 is 19 amino acids long. Germline V gene lookup returns CDR1 GEAIGNYY and CDR2 EKD. CDR3 DNA sequence: TGTGCCTGTGACACCGTAGGGGATACCAGCTCCTGGGACGCCCGACAGATGTTTTTC. Its protein is CACDTVGDTSSWDARQMFF.

This clone was seen repeatedly, ten times or more. A far more abundant clone sits one base away, making this likely a read error. The chain is built from TRDV2 and TRDJ3; TRDD3 aligns across 8 bases. Germline V gene lookup returns CDR1 GEAIGNYY and CDR2 EKD. This CDR3 has 19 amino acids. The V gene end was trimmed by 0 bases and the J gene end by 2 bases; junction bases not matched to a gene: 8. The CDR3 loop reads CACDTTGGYSPWDTRQMFF. The CDR3 DNA is TGTGCCTGTGACACCACTGGGGGCTATAGCCCCTGGGACACCCGACAGATGTTTTTC.

In its sample, this clone was seen a few times. A far larger clone is just one base off, so this is likely a read error. V usage is TRDV2 and J usage is TRDJ1; TRDD3 aligns across 10 bases. J lost 0 bases, V lost 0 bases, and 12 bases had no gene match. Germline V gene data show CDR1 as GEAIGNYY and CDR2 as EKD. The CDR3 runs 19 residues. This CDR3 reads CACDTVLGDPSPYTDKLIF. The CDR3 DNA follows: TGTGCCTGTGACACCGTACTGGGGGATCCGTCCCCGTACACCGATAAACTCATCTTT.

Comments on this clone: With a much larger clone just one base away, this may be a read error. Additional DNA sequences in this sample encode the identical CDR3. The gene calls are TRDV1 and TRDJ1; D may match TRDD1 or TRDD3 (5 bases each). The CDR3 totals 14 residues. From germline, CDR1 is TSWWSYY and CDR2 QGS. The CDR3 nucleotides read TGTGCCCTTGGGGAAATCGGCAAATCCGATAAACTCATCTTT. Protein product: CALGEIGKSDKLIF.

The sample holds a few counts of this clone. With a much larger clone just one base away, this may be a read error. This sample includes further DNA sequences coding for the same CDR3. The V call is TRDV2, the J call TRDJ1; 11 nucleotides agree with TRDD3. The V gene's germline CDR1 is GEAIGNYY and CDR2 EKD. The CDR3 runs to 25 residues. The CDR3 protein is CACDGLLKPTASSLYWGISGDKLIF. Written as DNA, the CDR3 is TGCGCCTGTGACGGACTATTAAAACCAACCGCTTCCTCCTTGTACTGGGGGATAAGCGGGGATAAACTCATCTTT.

Worth noting for this clone: TCRdb pairs this DNA with a much larger clone's protein that differs at residue 16, likely a read error; the protein shown was translated from the DNA. The V gene is TRDV2, the J gene TRDJ1; D may be TRDD3 (6 bases). The CDR3 runs 22 residues. V was pared by 3 bases and J by 9 bases, with 43 bases between. Germline V lookup: CDR1 GEAIGNYY, CDR2 EKD. The DNA of the CDR3 is TGTGCCTGTGACCCGCTTCTCTCCGGCGCTGGGGAGTACGCGTCGCCGGGTCGGGAACTCATCTTT. It is translated as CACDPLLSGAGEYASPGRELIF.

The chain links TRDV2 to TRDJ1, with 10 bases identical to TRDD3. CDR1 is GEAIGNYY and CDR2 is EKD in the germline V gene. V lost 0 bases, J lost 2 bases, and 11 bases stayed unmatched. The CDR3 is 18 amino acids. The CDR3 DNA is TGTGCCTGTGACACCGTAGAATATACTGGGGGATTTACCGATAAACTCATCTTT. It translates to CACDTVEYTGGFTDKLIF.

Concerning this clone itself: This DNA's translation and the protein TCRdb lists, from a much larger clone, do not match at residue 5, likely due to a read error; the protein shown is translated from the DNA. The rearrangement links TRDV2 to TRDJ1; weak D call: TRDD3 (6 bases). This CDR3 comprises 15 residues. The germline V gene has CDR1 GEAIGNYY and CDR2 EKD. V dropped 3 bases and J dropped 2 bases, with 15 bases sitting between them. CDR3 in DNA: TGTGCCTGTGACGCGTTGGGGATGGGGACCGATAAACTCATCTTT. It encodes CACDALGMGTDKLIF.

A few counts support this clone. The protein held in TCRdb is that of a much larger clone and does not match this DNA's translation at residue 11, likely because of a read error; the protein shown is translated from the DNA. The V gene is TRDV2, the J gene TRDJ1, with D perhaps TRDD3 (5 bases). The V gene's germline CDR1 is GEAIGNYY and CDR2 EKD. CDR3 size: 14 residues. In nucleotides, the CDR3 is TGTGCCTGTGACACACTTGAGAGCACCGATACACTCATCTTT. Encoded protein: CACDTLESTDTLIF.

Points on this clone: A far larger clone is only one base removed, so a read error is likely. This rearrangement joins TRDV2 to TRDJ3; 9 nucleotides align to TRDD3. CDR3 length equals 21 residues. Germline CDR1 GEAIGNYY, CDR2 EKD. The CDR3 DNA reads TGTGCCCGTGACACAGCAGGGGGATACCCCAGCACCACCTGGGACACCCGACAGATGTTTTTC. This gives the protein CARDTAGGYPSTTWDTRQMFF.

Concerning this clone: Translating this DNA gives a protein that differs at residue 11 from the TCRdb one, which belongs to a much larger clone; a read error is likely, and the protein shown is this translation. The rearrangement uses TRDV2 and TRDJ1, with 12 positions matching TRDD3. CDR1 GEAIGNYY and CDR2 EKD come from the germline V gene. CDR3 length: 19 amino acids. With V trimmed by 3 bases and J by 0 bases, 13 bases remained unmatched. CDR3 residues: CACDPVLGDTKLYTDKLIF. The CDR3 DNA reads TGTGCCTGTGACCCGGTACTGGGGGATACAAAGTTGTACACCGATAAACTCATCTTT.

This clone is termed large. Other DNA sequences of this sample code for an identical CDR3. The chain employs TRDV2 and TRDJ3, with 9 positions matching TRDD3. The CDR3 consists of 18 residues. The germline V gene has CDR1 GEAIGNYY and CDR2 EKD. After removal of 0 bases from V and 3 bases from J, the junction contained 5 bases not matched to a gene. CDR3 DNA sequence: TGTGCCTGTGACACCGTAGGGGATACGCTCTGGGACACCCGACAGATGTTTTTC. This gives the protein CACDTVGDTLWDTRQMFF.

This clone was observed a handful of times. This DNA translates differently at residue 5 from the TCRdb protein, which is that of a much larger clone; a read error is likely, and the protein shown is the DNA's own translation. The gene calls are TRDV2 and TRDJ1; TRDD3 matches 11 bases. Germline V lookup: CDR1 GEAIGNYY, CDR2 EKD. Trimming took 2 bases from V and 0 from J; bases not matched to a gene: 10. CDR3 length: 18 amino acids. Here the CDR3 DNA reads TGTGCCTGTGACAATGTACTGGGGGATAAGGGGGACACCGATAAACTCATCTTT. Its protein is CACDNVLGDKGDTDKLIF.

There are a few counts of this clone. TCRdb records a much larger clone's protein for this DNA, with a difference at residue 7 that likely arises from a read error; the protein given is the translation of the DNA. The chain combines TRDV2 with TRDJ1, with D maybe TRDD3 (5 bases). This CDR3 is built from 16 residues. CDR1 is GEAIGNYY, CDR2 EKD, per germline. With 2 bases removed from V and 1 base from J, the gap between germline ends came to 16 bases. CDR3 DNA: TGTGCCTGTGACATCTTACCCAGGGGAACCACCGATAAACTCATCTTT. Translating it yields CACDILPRGTTDKLIF.

This clone was detected only a few times. The amino acid sequence in TCRdb belongs to a much larger clone and departs from this DNA's translation at residue 7, likely a sequencing read error; the sequence shown is translated from the DNA. Written as DNA, the CDR3 is TGTGCCTGTGACGGACTGTGGGACCTTCTTAACACCGATAAACTCATCTTT. Protein sequence: CACDGLWDLLNTDKLIF. This chain connects TRDV2 to TRDJ1; tentative D call: TRDD2 (5 bases). This CDR3 has 17 amino acids. Trimming shortened V by 3 bases and J by 0 bases, and 19 bases separated the two germline ends. CDR1 is GEAIGNYY, CDR2 EKD, per germline.

As to this clone: A read error is likely here: a far larger clone is one base away. Additional DNA sequences in this sample encode the identical CDR3. The CDR3 DNA sequence: TGTGCCTGTGACACCGGAGGACTGGGGGATACGCCGTCTGGCGACAAACTCATCTTT. The encoded protein is CACDTGGLGDTPSGDKLIF. The V gene is TRDV2, the J gene TRDJ1; 13 bases are a match to TRDD3. The length of the CDR3 is 19 residues. Germline V gene sequence: CDR1 GEAIGNYY, CDR2 EKD. V was pared by 0 bases and J by 8 bases, with 17 bases of the junction left unmatched.

In its sample, this clone was seen a few times. A far more abundant clone sits one base away, making this likely a read error. The same CDR3 is also encoded by other DNA sequences in this sample. This chain uses TRDV2 with TRDJ1; 10 nucleotides align to TRDD3. CDR3 length: 19 residues. In germline, CDR1 is GEAIGNYY, CDR2 EKD. CDR3 residues: CACDTVLGDPFPYTDKLIF. The CDR3 DNA follows: TGTGCCTGCGACACCGTACTGGGGGATCCGTTCCCGTACACCGATAAACTCATCTTT.

This clone is categorized as medium-sized (0.01 to 0.1%). The V call is TRDV2, the J call TRDJ3; TRDD3 matches 9 bases. The CDR3 has 22 amino acids. V dropped 1 base and J dropped 0; count of bases not matched to a gene: 15. CDR1 is GEAIGNYY and CDR2 is EKD in the germline V gene. CDR3 bases: TGTGCCTGTGACACTATATCACTGGGGGAGAGGAATAACTCCTGGGACACCCGACAGATGTTTTTC. It is translated as CACDTISLGERNNSWDTRQMFF.

In the case of this clone: One base separates it from a far larger clone, so it is likely a read error. The same CDR3 can be traced to other DNA sequences in this sample. The chain uses TRDV2 and TRDJ1; 12 nucleotides match TRDD3. From germline, CDR1 is GEAIGNYY and CDR2 EKD. The CDR3 is made up of 19 amino acids. CDR3 sequence reads: CACDPVLGDTQLYTDKLIF. CDR3 bases: TGTGCCTGTGACCCGGTACTGGGGGATACACAGTTGTACACCGATAAACTCATTTTT.

This clone ranks as large. Other DNA sequences in this sample translate to the same CDR3. V gene TRDV2 combines with J gene TRDJ1, with TRDD3 matching over 11 bases. CDR3 size: 16 residues. Germline CDR1 is GEAIGNYY and CDR2 is EKD. J lost 4 bases, V lost 6 bases, and 12 bases had no gene match. This chain's CDR3 is CACYSITGGYVDKLIF. CDR3 DNA sequence: TGTGCCTGTTATTCGATTACTGGGGGATATGTCGATAAACTCATCTTT.

Turning to this clone: It differs at one base from a far larger clone, so likely a read error. V and J are TRDV2 and TRDJ1; tentatively, D is TRDD2 or TRDD3 (5 bases each). The CDR3 has 22 amino acids. Germline-derived CDR1 and CDR2 are GEAIGNYY and EKD. CDR3 nucleotides: TGTGCCTGTGACCCGCTTCCAAATCTGCTGGGTCGAACCCTTGGGAACACCGATAAACCCATCTTT. Protein sequence: CACDPLPNLLGRTLGNTDKPIF.

Note on this clone: The likely explanation is a read error, given a far larger clone one base away. Other DNA sequences in the sample encode the same CDR3. The V gene is TRDV2, the J gene TRDJ3; 8 nucleotides line up with TRDD3. Germline assignment: CDR1 GEAIGNYY and CDR2 EKD. The J segment lost 0 bases and the V segment lost 1 base, leaving 7 bases of the junction unmatched. CDR3 length equals 19 residues. CDR3 nucleotide sequence: TGTGCCTGTGACACTGTAGGGGATACCAGCTCCTGGGACACCCGACAGATGTTTTTC. Protein: CACDTVGDTSSWDTRQMFF.

Details on this clone: A much bigger clone sits one base away, suggesting this may be a read error. V is TRDV2 and J is TRDJ1, with 9 nucleotides matching TRDD3. The CDR3 length is 17 residues. Germline V gene sequence: CDR1 GEAIGNYY, CDR2 EKD. The CDR3 sequence is CARDPLGTGGPVDKLIF. DNA for the CDR3: TGTGCCCGTGACCCTTTGGGGACTGGGGGACCCGTGGATAAACTCATCTTT.

The V gene is TRDV2, the J gene TRDJ1; 9 bases fit TRDD3. The J segment lost 0 bases and the V segment lost 2 bases, leaving 9 bases of the junction unmatched. Germline assignment: CDR1 GEAIGNYY and CDR2 EKD. CDR3 length: 17 residues. Here the CDR3 reads CACDILGDPEDTDKLIF. CDR3 bases: TGTGCCTGTGACATACTGGGGGACCCCGAGGACACCGATAAACTCATCTTT.

For this clone: For this DNA, TCRdb reports the protein of a much larger clone, which diverges at residue 12, most likely from a read error; the protein presented here is translated directly from the DNA. This chain uses TRDV2 with TRDJ1, with 13 nucleotides matching TRDD3. J lost 1 base, V lost 3 bases, and 10 bases had no gene match. Germline CDR1 GEAIGNYY, CDR2 EKD. CDR3 length: 18 amino acids. The CDR3 loop is CACDVLGDTEGPTDKLIF. CDR3 bases: TGTGCCTGTGACGTACTGGGGGATACGGAGGGGCCCACCGATAAACTCATCTTT.

Only a few counts were recorded for this clone. A far larger clone is off by one base, so a read error is likely. Other DNA sequences in this sample translate to the same CDR3. The chain uses TRDV2 and TRDJ1; TRDD3 matches at 12 bases. CDR3 length: 18 amino acids. Trimming removed 3 bases from V and 2 bases from J; junction bases left unmatched: 12. In germline, CDR1 is GEAIGNYY, CDR2 EKD. Written as DNA, the CDR3 is TGTGCCTGTGACCCCGCTGGGGGATACGGTACAAGGACCGATAAACTCATCTTT. It specifies CACDPAGGYGTRTDKLIF.

Only a few counts were recorded for this clone. TCRdb's entry gives the protein of a much larger clone, which mismatches this DNA's translation at residue 10, likely from a read error; the protein reported here is translated from the DNA. This chain joins TRDV2 and TRDJ1, with 8 bases lining up with TRDD3. CDR3 size: 15 residues. J lost 3 bases, V lost 7 bases, and 12 bases had no gene match. Germline loops: CDR1 GEAIGNYY, CDR2 EKD. CDR3 sequence: CACFVLGVAADKLIF. CDR3 coding DNA: TGTGCCTGCTTCGTACTGGGGGTCGCCGCCGATAAACTCATCTTT.

This clone has more than one count but fewer than ten. This DNA's translation differs at residue 11 from TCRdb's protein, which comes from a much larger clone; a read error is likely, and the protein shown is translated from the DNA. The chain couples TRDV2 to TRDJ1, with a tentative D call TRDD3 (5 bases). The germline gives CDR1 GEAIGNYY, CDR2 EKD. V lost 0 bases and J 10 bases, leaving 20 bases between the germline ends. The CDR3 contains 15 residues. The CDR3 bases are TGTGCCTGTGACACCGTTGGAGATATAGGGGGGTCACTCATCTTT. This translates into CACDTVGDIGGSLIF.

This clone was seen a few times. The chain employs TRDV2 and TRDJ3; D call uncertain. The length of the CDR3 is 18 residues. Trimming stripped 0 bases from V and 0 bases from J, with 11 bases between. Per germline, CDR1 GEAIGNYY and CDR2 EKD. The CDR3 reads CACDTGSPYSWDTRQMFF. DNA for the CDR3: TGTGCCTGTGACACCGGGTCTCCTTACTCCTGGGACACCCGACAGATGTTTTTC.